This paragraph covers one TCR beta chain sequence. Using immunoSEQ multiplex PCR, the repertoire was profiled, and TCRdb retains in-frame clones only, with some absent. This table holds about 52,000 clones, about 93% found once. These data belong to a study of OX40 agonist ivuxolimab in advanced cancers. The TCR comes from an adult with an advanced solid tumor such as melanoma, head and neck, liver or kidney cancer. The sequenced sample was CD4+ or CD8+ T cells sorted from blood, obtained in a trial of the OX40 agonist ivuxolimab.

The CDR3 DNA reads TGTGCCAGCAGCTCCGGATGGGGGTTGAACTATGGCTACACCTTC. This codes for CASSSGWGLNYGYTF. The chain employs TRBV9 and TRBJ1-2, with D possibly being TRBD1 (5 bases). The V gene lost 4 bases and the J gene lost 2 bases, with 15 bases spanning the gap. CDR3 size: 15 residues. Germline V gives CDR1 SGDLS, CDR2 YYNGEE.